This T cell receptor beta chain was recorded in a study of blood T cell repertoires in COVID-19. Trimming left V 0 bases short and J 2 bases short, with 5 bases between. Germline assignment: CDR1 LGHDT and CDR2 YNNKEL (reference sequence). The CDR3 consists of 14 residues. The repertoire was sequenced with immunoSEQ multiplex PCR; TCRdb's copy has only in-frame clones and lacks some. There are tens of thousands of clones in the sample; 80% to 95% occur only once, and approximately 2.3% lies in the top ten. Sequences were obtained from peripheral blood. This rearrangement joins TRBV3-1 (or the pseudogene TRBV3-2) to TRBJ2-1; D gene ambiguous. The receptor's source is a man between 50 and 59 years old with active COVID-19. The CDR3 DNA follows: TGTGCCAGCAGCCAAGAGCCTACCTACAATGAGCAGTTCTTC. This sequence encodes CASSQEPTYNEQFF.